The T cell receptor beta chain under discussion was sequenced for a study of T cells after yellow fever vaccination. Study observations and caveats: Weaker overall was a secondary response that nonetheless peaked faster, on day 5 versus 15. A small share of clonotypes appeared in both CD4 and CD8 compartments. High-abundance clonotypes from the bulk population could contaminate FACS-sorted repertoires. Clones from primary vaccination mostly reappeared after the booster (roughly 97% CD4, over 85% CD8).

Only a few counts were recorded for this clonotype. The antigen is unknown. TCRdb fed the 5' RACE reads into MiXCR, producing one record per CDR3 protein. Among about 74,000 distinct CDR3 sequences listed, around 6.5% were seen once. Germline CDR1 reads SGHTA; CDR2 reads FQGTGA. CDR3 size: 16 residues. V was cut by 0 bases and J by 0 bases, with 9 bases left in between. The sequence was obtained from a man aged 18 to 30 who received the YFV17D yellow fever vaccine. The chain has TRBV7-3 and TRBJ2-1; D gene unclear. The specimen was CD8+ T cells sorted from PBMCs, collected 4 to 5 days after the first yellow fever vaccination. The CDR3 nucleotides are TGTGCCAGCAGCTTAACTGGCCGTAGCTCCTACAATGAGCAGTTCTTC. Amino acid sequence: CASSLTGRSSYNEQFF.